This TCR beta chain was captured by sequencing in a study of patients and donors after allogeneic stem cell transplantation. TCRdb used MiXCR to reprocess the RT-PCR reads, holding one entry per CDR3 protein. The profile shows 400,000 to 500,000 distinct CDR3 sequences, 16% of them singletons. This clonotype was observed at least ten times. V was pared by 1 base and J by 2 bases, with 15 bases between. CDR1 and CDR2 from the germline V gene are SEHNR and FQNEAQ (reference sequence). The CDR3 spans 17 residues. Material: blood, either unsorted or a sorted T cell fraction (not recorded which). The chain recombines TRBV7-9 with TRBJ2-1; D is unresolved. The clonotype comes from a human donor who was either an allogeneic HSCT recipient or a stem cell or donor lymphocyte infusion donor (not recorded which). It is not recorded whose cells these are; they may come from a transplant donor. CDR3 residues: CASSLVRLGGPYNEQFF. The DNA of the CDR3 is TGTGCCAGCAGCTTAGTGAGGTTGGGCGGACCCTACAATGAGCAGTTCTTC.